These T cell receptor beta chains were read from a single sample in a study of blood T cell repertoires in COVID-19. The table came from immunoSEQ multiplex PCR; TCRdb's copy has only in-frame clones and leaves some out. The sample lists 200,000 to 250,000 clones, 80% to 90% occurring once. Sequencing used peripheral blood. The receptors were gathered from a man between 18 and 29 years old with active or convalescent COVID-19. Both conserved end residues are part of each CDR3. The order of the fields is V gene, CDR3 protein.

TRBV6-5 | CASSKHINQPQHF
TRBV11-2 | CASSPLRSQGPYEQYF
TRBV7-2 | CASSLVTGSEQYF
TRBV3-1/TRBV3-2 | CASSEGLAGFTDTQYF
TRBV6-2/TRBV6-3 | CASSQLGRLAGDKRETQYF
TRBV6-5 | CASSRFQDSSLEAFF
TRBV30 | CAWTGGRDYGYTF
TRBV19 | CASSTRGSAKNIQYF
TRBV5-1 | CASSSGPNTEAFF
TRBV27 | CASSVGLALEQFF
TRBV27 | CASSLTGFYEQYF
TRBV7-8 | CASSLFPPSRGANTGELFF
TRBV21-1 | CASRELNTEAFF
TRBV18 | CASSPHGRTGDTQYF
TRBV2 | CASSDPSGLPADTEAFF
TRBV6-5 | CASSYSKGGYGYTF
TRBV12-3/TRBV12-4 | CASRSDNEQFF
TRBV5-5 | CASSFGPGGSYGYTF
TRBV5-1 | CASSLGGQGAIQETQYF
TRBV10-1 | CASSDYRTSGSRTGELFF
TRBV7-6 | CASSLVGLAGGPYNEQFF
TRBV2 | CASRAGTLPHNEQFF
TRBV11-3 | CASSSLGGAEAFF
TRBV11-2 | CASSLDYTPLIRF
TRBV20-1 | CSASPGTSASFGETQYF
TRBV7-2 | CASSPRVGELFF
TRBV15 | CATSTPQVGPGFSTGELFF
TRBV7-6 | CASSFGRLSSYNEQFF
TRBV19 | CASRIGSSMETQYF
TRBV6-1 | CASSESPRLSGNTIYF
TRBV28 | CASSLNRGKEAFF
TRBV3-1/TRBV3-2 | CASSQRQGNQPQHF
TRBV5-4 | CANSAGIQGSGELFF
TRBV24-1 | CATSDRRGGTTGELFF
TRBV5-5 | CASNPSGQGVEKLFF
TRBV5-4 | CASSFPPAGETQYF
TRBV30 | CAWAWDSRNTIYF
TRBV3-1/TRBV3-2 | CASSQDQWTSGRLSRLYEQYF
TRBV5-1 | CASSETGDQPQHF
TRBV5-4 | CASSGAGAEDTQYF
TRBV27 | CASSLFGRADTQYF
TRBV7-6 | CASSLGGLAGGRLNEQFF
TRBV3-1/TRBV3-2 | CASSPIALSTDTQYF
TRBV28 | CASTGTHNSPLHF
TRBV12-5 | CASGLVSLAGKVEQFF
TRBV5-6 | CASSQDRGLGNTIYF
TRBV28 | CASSLLTLWGQMGSLDGNTIYF
TRBV9 | CASSVFFNEQFF
TRBV4-3 | CASSPNIAGRDGETQYF
TRBV20-1 | CSASWAGGNYGYTF
TRBV6-4 | CASRGTQKGQGYPIRSIF
TRBV27 | CASSLRGIGGLAGGPKTQYF
TRBV19 | CASSIGTGSNQPQHF
TRBV9 | CASSGLQGQVAFF
TRBV11-2 | CASSLFRDTQYF